This T cell receptor beta chain originates from a study of blood T cell repertoires in COVID-19 (dated by TCRdb to 2018 to 2020). For the study in its entirety: Samples covering the acute and convalescent phases of COVID-19 were provided by collaborators in the United States, Italy and Spain. The repertoires were released in a freely available public database meant as a resource for research on the immune response to SARS-CoV-2. Nearly every sample came with metadata listing a de-identified subject ID, COVID-19 status, age in years and sex. Where available, HLA class I and class II types were obtained from metadata supplied by the sample provider rather than from assay-based typing. The prospective study material was composed of cDNA or gDNA derived from T cells, B-cell-depleted T cells, or PBMCs. Deeply sampled blood TCRbeta repertoires from subjects exposed to, actively infected with, or recovered from COVID-19 were included in the dataset. Samples were obtained from the ongoing ImmuneRACE study (first 160 participants) and from about 1,300 subjects provided by 6 global collaborators. Results and caveats for the whole study, not just this receptor: The quantity of clinical and demographic metadata differed by source and by participant and was supplied without curation.

Collaborating institutions collected whole blood in K2EDTA tubes following their own protocols. For TCRbeta analysis, collaborator samples were shipped as frozen whole blood, as isolated PBMCs, or as DNA extracted from either sample type. CDR1 MNHEY and CDR2 SVGEGT were looked up in the germline V gene. The CDR3 runs 14 residues from the cysteine to the phenylalanine. Only the CDR3 part of the read is kept: 42 bases, read in frame from the first base. V lost 2 bases and J lost 5 bases; the stretch between them is 10 bases long. TCRbeta CDR3 regions were amplified from genomic DNA by means of the immunoSEQ Assay, a bias-controlled multiplex PCR. In the source study's methods: The number of nucleated cells in each sample was estimated by amplification of reference gene primers within the assay. To quantify the absolute abundance of each unique TCRbeta CDR3 rearrangement, sequence reads were collapsed and filtered. Productive Simpson clonality was computed per sample as the square root of Simpson's diversity index over productive rearrangements. In TCRdb, the immuneACCESS table is reduced to in-frame sequences with V and J assigned. These tables do not hold every clone; where another copy was compared, an unresolved V gene accounts for under half, and the others remain unexplained. The V and J calls and clone size come from that table; D and trimming were worked out from the DNA. This sample holds about 34,000 clones; approximately 91% were observed only once. The ten largest clonotypes hold about 13% of the sample.

This clone has just one count. Its antigen is currently not known. No much larger clone is present one base from it, and per-base qualities are unavailable. Sequencing input: peripheral blood. The rearranged segments are TRBV6-2 or TRBV6-3 and TRBJ1-5, with a weak D call of TRBD1 (5 bases match). The source of this sequence is a man between 65 and 85 years old with active COVID-19. The CDR3 protein is CASSYGGAYQPQHF. The DNA sequence reads TGTGCCAGCAGTTACGGCGGGGCCTATCAGCCCCAGCATTTT.